This T cell receptor (beta chain) comes out of a study of OX40 agonist ivuxolimab in advanced cancers. Trimming took off 3 bases at V and 6 bases at J, with 15 bases between the two ends. In germline, CDR1 is SGHNT, CDR2 YYREEE (reference sequence). The CDR3 runs 15 residues. This table comes from immunoSEQ multiplex PCR, and its TCRdb copy is limited to in-frame clones, with some not included. The sample records some 58,000 clones, approximately 80% being singletons. Study findings and constraints: Some of the nonresponding patients also showed low levels of normalized T-cell clonal expansion.

Worth noting for this clone: What it binds is not known.

This sample comprised CD4+ or CD8+ T cells sorted from blood, obtained in a trial of the OX40 agonist ivuxolimab. The genes are TRBV5-4 and TRBJ2-2; no clear D gene. The source is an adult with an advanced solid tumor such as melanoma, head and neck, liver or kidney cancer. CDR3 sequence: CASSSSHLGAGELFF. CDR3 in DNA: TGTGCCAGCAGCTCGAGCCACCTAGGAGCCGGGGAGCTGTTTTTT. The variable domain in full, completed from reference TRBV5-4 and TRBJ2-2, reads ETGVTQSPTHLIKTRGQQVTLRCSSQSGHNTVSWYQQALGQGPQFIFQYYREEENGRGNFPPRFSGLQFPNYSSELNVNALELDDSALYLCASSSSHLGAGELFFGEGSRLTVL.